This TCR beta chain was sequenced for a study of shared clonotypes between healthy human individuals. Study details: Three plates each covered CD4 naive and memory; CD8 naive two, CD8 memory one. Findings and caveats of the study: Estimated clonotype richness was generally higher in naive than memory subsets.

The CDR3 spans 14 residues. V lost 8 bases to trimming and J lost 1 base, with 14 bases between them. Germline CDR1 MNHNY, CDR2 SVGAGI (reference sequence). Note on this clone: Its antigen is not identified.

Sorted-subset replicate PCR reactions were performed with about 200 ng DNA, corresponding to roughly 30,000 T cell genomes. Method: immunoSEQ multiplex PCR; TCRdb's copy keeps in-frame clones and lacks some. This table has approximately 700,000 clones, 73% appearing once. The chain uses TRBV6-6 and TRBJ1-1, with D unresolved. The specimen was memory CD4+ T cells sorted from blood. Subset denoted: CD45RA-negative fraction. The sequence derives from a woman in her 30s in good health. The CDR3 nucleotides read TGTGCCAGCCTCACCGGCCACGGGAACACTGAAGCTTTCTTT. Encoded protein: CASLTGHGNTEAFF.